This passage covers 15 T cell receptor beta chains from one sample sequenced in a study of T cells after posttransplantation cyclophosphamide. The table came from immunoSEQ multiplex PCR; TCRdb's copy has only in-frame clones and leaves some out. There are thousands of clones in the sample; approximately 82% occur only once, and 25% to 30% lies in the top ten. Busulfan-fludarabine conditioning, marrow transplant, and cyclophosphamide on days +3 and +4 were administered. Here the sequenced sample was CD8+ T cells sorted from PBMCs, taken around 1,500 days after allogeneic stem cell transplant with posttransplant cyclophosphamide. The receptors derive from a female patient aged 50-59 years who received an allogeneic stem cell transplant from a related donor, was CMV-positive, and had no GVHD. Some T cells may possibly be graft donor cells.

The gene calls are TRBV6-1 and TRBJ2-1; TRBD1 agrees at 10 bases. This CDR3 comprises 15 residues. The germline gives CDR1 MNHNS, CDR2 SASEGT. J was trimmed by 3 bases and V by 6 bases; bases with no gene match: 5. The CDR3 sequence: CASSSGQGFYNEQFF. For the CDR3, the DNA is TGTGCCAGCAGCTCGGGACAGGGGTTCTACAATGAGCAGTTCTTC.

The chain combines TRBV6-6 with TRBJ2-5; D possibly corresponds to TRBD2 (6 bases). Trimming pared 8 bases from V and 5 bases from J, leaving 18 bases between. Germline CDR1 MNHNY, CDR2 SVGAGI (reference sequence). CDR3 length: 14 amino acids. The CDR3 region has the DNA TGTGCCAGCCGAAACCCTCTTGGGGGGGAGACCCAGTACTTC. It encodes CASRNPLGGETQYF.

V gene TRBV5-1 combines with J gene TRBJ2-3; tentative D call: TRBD2 (6 bases). Trimming took off 0 bases at V and 4 bases at J, with 18 bases between the two ends. The CDR3 is made up of 17 amino acids. CDR1 is SGHRS, CDR2 YFSETQ, per germline. The CDR3 protein is CASSLEGSGVGADTQYF. As DNA, the CDR3 is TGCGCCAGCAGCTTGGAGGGCTCGGGGGTAGGGGCAGATACGCAGTATTTT.

J is TRBJ2-1 and V is TRBV27, with 8 bases lining up with TRBD2. Per the germline V gene, CDR1 is MNHEY and CDR2 is SMNVEV (reference sequence). This CDR3 is 14 amino acids long. V shed 5 bases and J 6 bases; nucleotides not matched to a gene: 6. The CDR3 here is CASSTGTSVNEQFF. The CDR3 nucleotides read TGTGCCAGCAGTACCGGGACTAGTGTCAATGAGCAGTTCTTC.

V usage is TRBV18 and J usage is TRBJ2-7; 8 bases agree with TRBD2. The CDR3 runs to 15 residues. J gave up 3 bases and V 5 bases, and 9 bases lay outside the gene matches. The V gene's germline CDR1 is KGHSH and CDR2 LQKENI. The CDR3 DNA reads as TGTGCCAGCTCAACTCCAGCGGGAGTAGGCTACGAGCAGTACTTC. Amino acid sequence: CASSTPAGVGYEQYF.

This rearrangement joins TRBV4-1 to TRBJ2-1, with TRBD2 matching over 11 bases. The V gene's germline CDR1 is MGHRA and CDR2 YSYEKL. The CDR3 runs to 17 residues. J gave up 5 bases and V 2 bases, and 8 bases lay outside the gene matches. CDR3 sequence: CASSQRLAGIFDNEQFF. The CDR3 DNA is TGCGCCAGCAGCCAACGACTAGCGGGAATTTTTGACAATGAGCAGTTCTTC.

V is TRBV6-6 and J is TRBJ1-2; TRBD1 might be the D (5 bases). Per germline, CDR1 MNHNY and CDR2 SVGAGI (reference sequence). Trimming left V 8 bases short and J 3 bases short, with 10 bases between. CDR3 length: 12 amino acids. CDR3 in amino acids: CASSGGYYGYTF. Here the CDR3 DNA reads TGTGCCAGCTCGGGGGGTTACTATGGCTACACCTTC.

The chain couples TRBV13 to TRBJ2-2; no firm D call. Deletions cut 4 bases from V and 5 bases from J, with 11 bases between. This CDR3 has 14 amino acids. The germline V gene has CDR1 PRHDT and CDR2 FYEKMQ (reference sequence). CDR3 nucleotide sequence: TGTGCCAGCAGCTACGAAGAGTGGACCGGGGAGCTGTTTTTT. This gives the protein CASSYEEWTGELFF.

The rearrangement uses TRBV27 and TRBJ2-7, with TRBD2 matching over 11 bases. The V gene's germline CDR1 is MNHEY and CDR2 SMNVEV (reference sequence). Trimming cost V 6 bases and J 5 bases; bases outside gene matches: 9. This CDR3 spans 15 amino acids. CDR3 protein: CASRSIAGGPNEQYF. The CDR3 bases are TGTGCCAGCAGATCAATAGCGGGAGGGCCTAACGAGCAGTACTTC.

The chain is built from TRBV19 and TRBJ2-4; TRBD2 agrees at 8 bases. V gave up 5 bases and J gave up 1 base; unmatched junction bases: 7. The germline CDR1 and CDR2 sequences are LNHDA and SQIVND (reference sequence). The CDR3 contains 16 residues. The CDR3 sequence is CASSAPLAVAKNIQYF. The CDR3 DNA reads as TGTGCCAGTAGTGCACCACTAGCGGTGGCCAAAAACATTCAGTACTTC.

The genes are TRBV27 and TRBJ2-1; D gene uncertain. In germline, CDR1 is MNHEY, CDR2 SMNVEV (reference sequence). V gave up 5 bases and J gave up 0 bases, with 14 bases separating them. This CDR3 contains 16 residues. CDR3 DNA: TGTGCCAGCAGTAGACCTTCAGCTAGCTCCTACAATGAGCAGTTCTTC. Protein sequence: CASSRPSASSYNEQFF.

The chain recombines TRBV2 with TRBJ1-5; no firm D call. Germline assignment: CDR1 SNHLY and CDR2 FYNNEI. The V gene lost 1 base and the J gene lost 3 bases, with 13 bases spanning the gap. The CDR3 is 16 amino acids. This CDR3 is CASSEGLQDFNQPQHF. The CDR3 DNA reads as TGTGCCAGCAGTGAAGGCCTGCAGGATTTCAATCAGCCCCAGCATTTT.

This chain joins TRBV10-3 and TRBJ1-1; D unresolved. CDR3 length equals 15 residues. V was trimmed by 0 bases and J by 1 base, leaving 9 bases between them. The germline V gene encodes CDR1 ENHRY and CDR2 SYGVKD. The CDR3 here is CAISESSRENTEAFF. The CDR3 DNA sequence: TGTGCCATCAGTGAGTCCTCCCGAGAGAACACTGAAGCTTTCTTT.

The rearrangement uses TRBV5-8 and TRBJ2-3; TRBD1 might be the D (6 bases). The CDR3 loop spans 16 amino acids. Trimming cost V 4 bases and J 9 bases, with 24 bases left between them. The germline V gene has CDR1 SGHTS and CDR2 YDEGEE. CDR3 sequence: CASSPYTTDRRLTQYF. The CDR3 DNA is TGTGCCAGCAGCCCATATACTACCGACAGGCGGCTAACGCAGTATTTT.

The chain joins TRBV19 to TRBJ2-7, with D unclear. The CDR3 is 15 residues long. The V gene lost 1 base and the J gene lost 4 bases, with 14 bases spanning the gap. Germline CDR1 and CDR2: LNHDA and SQIVND (reference sequence). Here the CDR3 DNA reads TGTGCCAGTAGTATAGTCCCAGCGAGTGGGTACGAGCAGTACTTC. It specifies CASSIVPASGYEQYF.